These 7 T cell receptor beta chains originate from one sample sequenced in a study of shared clonotypes between healthy human individuals. Libraries were prepared by immunoSEQ multiplex PCR; TCRdb keeps only in-frame clonotypes and omits some of them. There are hundreds of thousands of clones in the sample; 74% occur only once, and approximately 1.8% lies in the top ten. Sample: memory CD4+ T cells sorted from blood. Subset here: CD45RA-negative fraction. These TCRs come from a woman in her thirties in good health.

This clone has just one count. J is TRBJ2-7 and V is TRBV19; 7 bases align to TRBD1. J lost 0 bases, V lost 1 base, and 6 bases had no gene match. The germline V gene has CDR1 LNHDA and CDR2 SQIVND (reference sequence). The CDR3 runs to 16 residues. CDR3 sequence reads: CASSIGAGQDSYEQYF. In DNA, the CDR3 is TGTGCCAGTAGTATAGGCGCTGGACAGGACTCCTACGAGCAGTACTTC.

The chain links TRBV19 to TRBJ1-1; D is ambiguous. CDR1 and CDR2 (germline): LNHDA, SQIVND (reference sequence). The CDR3 extends over 14 amino acids. Trimming removed 1 base from V and 11 bases from J, with 17 bases in between. Here the CDR3 DNA reads TGTGCCAGTAGTATAGTAGTAGAATCGGGCCCGGCTTTCTTT. Translated, it gives CASSIVVESGPAFF.

This clone has more than one count but fewer than ten. CDR3 in amino acids: CASSLTSSAGELFF. DNA of the CDR3: TGTGCCAGCAGCTTGACTAGCTCCGCCGGGGAGCTGTTTTTT. The rearrangement uses TRBV7-8 and TRBJ2-2; 7 nucleotides agree with TRBD2. Germline V gene lookup returns CDR1 SGHVS and CDR2 FQNEAQ. The ends lost 3 bases at V and 6 bases at J; junction bases unmatched: 4. This CDR3 region has 14 residues. The full variable domain, its missing parts supplied by reference TRBV7-8 and TRBJ2-2, is GAGVSQSPRYKVAKRGQDVALRCDPISGHVSLFWYQQALGQGPEFLTYFQNEAQLDKSGLPSDRFFAERPEGSVSTLKIQRTQQEDSAVYLCASSLTSSAGELFFGEGSRLTVL.

The chain carries TRBV6-1 and TRBJ2-5, with D perhaps TRBD1 (5 bases). The germline V gene has CDR1 MNHNS and CDR2 SASEGT. The CDR3 runs 13 residues. Trimming removed 2 bases at V and 6 bases at J, with 10 bases between. The CDR3 here is CASSEQGFKTQYF. CDR3 sequence (DNA): TGTGCCAGCAGTGAACAGGGATTCAAGACCCAGTACTTC.

The CDR3 DNA reads TGCAGCGTTCGAGGAACCGAGACGGCAACTAATGAAAAACTGTTTTTT. This gives the protein CSVRGTETATNEKLFF. This rearrangement joins TRBV29-1 to TRBJ1-4, with D unresolved. The CDR3 runs 16 residues. The germline CDR1 and CDR2 sequences are SQVTM and ANQGSEA. The germline V and J ends were trimmed by 5 bases and 0 bases, with 16 bases remaining between them.

The chain uses TRBV5-4 and TRBJ2-3, with D possibly TRBD2 on 6 matching bases. From germline, CDR1 is SGHNT and CDR2 YYREEE (reference sequence). The CDR3 totals 16 residues. Trimming removed 4 bases at V and 3 bases at J, with 18 bases between. CDR3 sequence: CASSKKGTVITDTQYF. CDR3 sequence (DNA): TGTGCCAGCAGCAAGAAAGGGACTGTGATAACAGATACGCAGTATTTT. Complete variable domain (other parts from reference TRBV5-4 and TRBJ2-3): ETGVTQSPTHLIKTRGQQVTLRCSSQSGHNTVSWYQQALGQGPQFIFQYYREEENGRGNFPPRFSGLQFPNYSSELNVNALELDDSALYLCASSKKGTVITDTQYFGPGTRLTVL.

V and J are TRBV25-1 and TRBJ2-1; no clear D gene. V dropped 3 bases and J dropped 7 bases, with 4 bases sitting between them. The CDR3 length is 11 residues. Germline V lookup: CDR1 MGHDK, CDR2 SYGVNS. The CDR3 nucleotides read TGTGCCAGCAGTGAGGGGAATGAGCAGTTCTTC. Encoded protein: CASSEGNEQFF. Variable domain in full (rest from reference TRBV25-1 and TRBJ2-1): EADIYQTPRYLVIGTGKKITLECSQTMGHDKMYWYQQDPGMELHLIHYSYGVNSTEKGDLSSESTVSRIRTEHFPLTLESARPSHTSQYLCASSEGNEQFFGPGTRLTVL.